This T cell receptor (beta chain) was observed in a study of Ad26.COV2.S vaccination and SARS-CoV-2 variants. Study at large: A COV1001 Ad26.COV2.S trial-arm participant provided the sample. Intramuscular Ad26.COV2.S at 5x10^10 or 1x10^11 viral particles.

TCRdb keeps only in-frame clones here, not all; method: immunoSEQ multiplex PCR. The table shows about 400,000 clones, with approximately 83% occurring only once. Study observations and caveats: Researchers reported similar non-spike TCR breadth in vaccine and placebo recipients. Total T cell responses, in the TCR breadth and depth analyses, may have been underestimated.

Comment on this clone: Its antigen remains unidentified.

Treatment noted: about 20 received Ad26.COV2.S at low or high dose, single or two shots; a few received placebo; per-sample allocation not given. Sampling took place 63 days after the first vaccine or placebo injection. The specimen was peripheral blood, collected in a trial of Ad26.COV2.S vaccine versus placebo. This sequence originates from a person aged 18-65 years who received the Ad26.COV2.S COVID-19 vaccine or a placebo.

For the CDR3, the DNA is TGTGCCAGCAGCCCGGCCAGGGGAAACCCCTACGAGCAGTACTTC. It translates to CASSPARGNPYEQYF. The rearrangement uses TRBV5-6 and TRBJ2-7, with D possibly TRBD1 on 6 matching bases. The CDR3 is 15 amino acids. V lost 4 bases and J 2 bases, leaving 16 bases between the germline ends. The germline CDR1 and CDR2 sequences are SGHDT and YYEEEE.